These 15 T cell receptor beta chains originate from one sample sequenced in a study of blood T cell repertoires in COVID-19. Method: immunoSEQ multiplex PCR; TCRdb's copy keeps in-frame clones and lacks some. The profile covers about 70,000 clones, with nearly 90% appearing a single time and roughly 8.2% taken by the ten largest. Sequenced sample: peripheral blood. The receptors were gathered from a man in his fifties or sixties with active COVID-19.

This clone has just a few counts. The V gene is TRBV19, the J gene TRBJ2-7; a possible D gene is TRBD1 (6 bases). The V gene lost 4 bases and the J gene lost 0 bases, with 13 bases spanning the gap. The CDR3 runs to 15 residues. The germline V gene encodes CDR1 LNHDA and CDR2 SQIVND (reference sequence). The CDR3 DNA follows: TGTGCCAGTAGTACGACCGGGACACTCTCCTACGAGCAGTACTTC. Residues: CASSTTGTLSYEQYF.

J is TRBJ2-4 and V is TRBV9; TRBD1 is a possible D gene (6 bases). Germline CDR1 and CDR2: SGDLS and YYNGEE. This CDR3 comprises 17 residues. Trimming pared 3 bases from V and 6 bases from J, leaving 22 bases between. CDR3 sequence (DNA): TGTGCCAGCAGCGCCTACAGGGTTGTGCCACGGGGAAACATTCAGTACTTC. This sequence encodes CASSAYRVVPRGNIQYF.

The chain has TRBV6-2 or TRBV6-3 and TRBJ2-1, with a weak D call TRBD1 (6 bases). Germline CDR1 is MNHEY and CDR2 is SVGEGT. The V end was cut by 0 bases, the J end by 4 bases, with 10 bases between. The CDR3 extends over 15 amino acids. The CDR3: CASSYSQGRYNEQFF. Written as DNA, the CDR3 is TGTGCCAGCAGTTACTCACAGGGAAGGTACAATGAGCAGTTCTTC.

The CDR3 loop is CASSEKVYRGTEAFF. CDR3 bases: TGTGCCAGCAGTGAAAAGGTCTACCGGGGGACTGAAGCTTTCTTT. This chain connects TRBV2 to TRBJ1-1; tentative D call: TRBD1 (5 bases). The V end lost 2 bases, the J end lost 5 bases, and 15 bases lay between the germline ends. The CDR3 totals 15 residues. Germline CDR1 is SNHLY and CDR2 is FYNNEI.

The J gene is TRBJ2-3, the V gene TRBV6-5, with 10 positions matching TRBD2. Germline CDR1 reads MNHEY; CDR2 reads SVGAGI. V was clipped by 0 bases and J by 2 bases; unmatched bases: 2. The CDR3 totals 16 residues. CDR3 in amino acids: CASSYSSGGDTDTQYF. CDR3 nucleotide sequence: TGTGCCAGCAGTTACTCGAGCGGGGGGGACACAGATACGCAGTATTTT.

This chain links TRBV21-1 with TRBJ1-6. TRBV21-1 is reported as a pseudogene. The CDR3 loop spans 22 amino acids. The CDR3 here is CASSKGRTRTRAAGPGESPLHF. The CDR3 region has the DNA TGTGCCAGCAGCAAAGGTCGAACTAGAACCCGAGCTGCAGGGCCGGGGGAATCACCCCTCCACTTT.

The genes are TRBV30 and TRBJ2-2; 7 bases align to TRBD2. V shed 0 bases and J 4 bases; nucleotides not matched to a gene: 2. Per germline, CDR1 GTSNPN and CDR2 SVGIG (reference sequence). This CDR3 spans 14 amino acids. In nucleotides, the CDR3 is TGTGCCTGGAGTGTGGGAGGGCCCACCGGGGAGCTGTTTTTT. Translated: CAWSVGGPTGELFF.

J is TRBJ1-1 and V is TRBV6-5; D is unclear. With 2 bases removed from V and 0 bases from J, the gap between germline ends came to 7 bases. Germline CDR1 and CDR2: MNHEY and SVGAGI. This CDR3 has 14 amino acids. The CDR3 DNA follows: TGTGCCAGCAGTTACGGCCAGGTGAACACTGAAGCTTTCTTT. Translation: CASSYGQVNTEAFF.

The rearrangement links TRBV2 to TRBJ1-2; 8 bases map to TRBD1. Looked up from germline, CDR1 is SNHLY and CDR2 is FYNNEI. The CDR3 runs 15 residues. Trimming at V came to 5 bases and at J to 2 bases, leaving 7 bases not matched to a gene. CDR3 residues: CASSINRQGNYGYTF. CDR3 nucleotide sequence: TGTGCCAGCAGTATCAACCGACAGGGGAACTATGGCTACACCTTC.

The V and J genes are TRBV5-1 and TRBJ2-1, with a tentative D call TRBD1 (6 bases). The CDR3 spans 15 residues. V lost 0 bases and J lost 4, with 11 bases in between. The germline V gene encodes CDR1 SGHRS and CDR2 YFSETQ. The CDR3 nucleotides read TGCGCCAGCAGCTTGGAAGGACAGCCATACAATGAGCAGTTCTTC. Its translation is CASSLEGQPYNEQFF.

The chain recombines TRBV5-8 with TRBJ1-5; D gene unclear. Germline lookup yields CDR1 SGHTS and CDR2 YDEGEE. Trimming stripped 4 bases from V and 2 bases from J, with 10 bases between. The CDR3 runs 14 residues. This chain's CDR3 is CASSPGGRNQPQHF. CDR3 in DNA: TGTGCCAGCAGCCCCGGAGGGCGCAATCAGCCCCAGCATTTT.

The genes are TRBV2 and TRBJ1-6; TRBD1 is a possible D gene (6 bases). Trimming shortened V by 7 bases and J by 7 bases, and 11 bases separated the two germline ends. Germline CDR1 SNHLY, CDR2 FYNNEI. CDR3 length: 13 residues. The CDR3 DNA reads as TGTGCCAGCACCACAGGGCCCAATTCACCCCTCCACTTT. This gives the protein CASTTGPNSPLHF.

The V call is TRBV19, the J call TRBJ1-2; D uncertain. Trimming shortened V by 2 bases and J by 2 bases, and 3 bases separated the two germline ends. The CDR3 is 12 amino acids. Germline values: CDR1 LNHDA, CDR2 SQIVND (reference sequence). CDR3 residues: CASSIQNYGYTF. The CDR3, as DNA: TGTGCCAGTAGTATACAGAACTATGGCTACACCTTC.

The chain recombines TRBV5-1 with TRBJ1-2, with TRBD1 identical over 7 bases. With 3 bases clipped from V and 6 bases from J, the junction kept 5 bases outside the gene matches. The germline V gene encodes CDR1 SGHRS and CDR2 YFSETQ. The CDR3 covers 13 residues. The DNA of the CDR3 is TGCGCCAGCAGCTCGAGCAGGGGGGATGGCTACACCTTC. This sequence encodes CASSSSRGDGYTF. Using reference TRBV5-1 and TRBJ1-2 for the parts outside the CDR3, the full variable domain is KAGVTQTPRYLIKTRGQQVTLSCSPISGHRSVSWYQQTPGQGLQFLFEYFSETQRNKGNFPGRFSGRQFSNSRSEMNVSTLELGDSALYLCASSSSRGDGYTFGSGTRLTVV.

This clone was found once. V gene TRBV5-1 combines with J gene TRBJ1-1; 8 bases are shared with TRBD1. The length of the CDR3 is 13 residues. Per germline, CDR1 SGHRS and CDR2 YFSETQ. Trimming cost V 4 bases and J 4 bases; bases outside gene matches: 3. Here the CDR3 reads CASSGQGSTEAFF. Here the CDR3 DNA reads TGCGCCAGCAGCGGACAGGGAAGCACTGAAGCTTTCTTT.